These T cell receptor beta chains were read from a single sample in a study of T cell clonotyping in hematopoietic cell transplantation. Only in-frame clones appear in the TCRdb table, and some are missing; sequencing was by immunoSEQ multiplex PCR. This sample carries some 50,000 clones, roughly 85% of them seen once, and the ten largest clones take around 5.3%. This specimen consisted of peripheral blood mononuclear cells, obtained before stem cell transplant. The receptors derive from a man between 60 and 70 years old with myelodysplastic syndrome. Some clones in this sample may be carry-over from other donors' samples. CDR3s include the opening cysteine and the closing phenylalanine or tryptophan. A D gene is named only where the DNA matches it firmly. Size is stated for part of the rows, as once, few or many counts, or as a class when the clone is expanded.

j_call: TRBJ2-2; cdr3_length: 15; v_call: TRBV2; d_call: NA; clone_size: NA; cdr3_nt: TGTGCCAGCAGTGTGGAGGGCGGGTGGACCGGGGAGCTGTTTTTT; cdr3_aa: CASSVEGGWTGELFF
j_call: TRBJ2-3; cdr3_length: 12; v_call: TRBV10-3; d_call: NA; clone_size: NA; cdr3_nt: TGTGCCATCGGATCGAGCACAGATACGCAGTATTTT; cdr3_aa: CAIGSSTDTQYF
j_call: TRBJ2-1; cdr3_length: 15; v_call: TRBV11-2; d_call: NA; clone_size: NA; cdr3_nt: TGTGCCAGCAGCTTAGAACAGCTCCCATACAATGAGCAGTTCTTC; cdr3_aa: CASSLEQLPYNEQFF
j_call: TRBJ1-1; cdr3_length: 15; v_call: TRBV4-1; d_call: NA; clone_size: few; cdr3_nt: TGCGCCAGCAGCCAAGATGGGCAGGGGTTCACTGAAGCTTTCTTT; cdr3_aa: CASSQDGQGFTEAFF
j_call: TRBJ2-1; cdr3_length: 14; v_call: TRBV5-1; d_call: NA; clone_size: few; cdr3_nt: TGCGCCAGCAGCTCGGGGCCCTATCAAAATGAGCAGTTCTTC; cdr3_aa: CASSSGPYQNEQFF
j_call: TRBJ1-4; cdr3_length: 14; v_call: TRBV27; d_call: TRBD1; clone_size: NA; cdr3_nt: TGTGCCAGCAGTTTACAGGGGGCTAATGAAAAACTGTTTTTT; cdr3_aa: CASSLQGANEKLFF
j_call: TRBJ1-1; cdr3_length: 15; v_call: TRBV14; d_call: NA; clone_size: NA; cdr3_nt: TGTGCCAGCAGCCCTTCCTGGGGACGGGGGACTGAAGCTTTCTTT; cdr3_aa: CASSPSWGRGTEAFF
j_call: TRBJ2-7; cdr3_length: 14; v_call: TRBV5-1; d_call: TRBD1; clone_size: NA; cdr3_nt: TGCGCCAGCAGCCCGACAGGGGGCGACTACGAGCAGTACTTC; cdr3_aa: CASSPTGGDYEQYF
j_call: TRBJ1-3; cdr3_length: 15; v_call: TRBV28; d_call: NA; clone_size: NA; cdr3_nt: TGTGCCAGCAGTCGGGGACAATTCTCTGGAAACACCATATATTTT; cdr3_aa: CASSRGQFSGNTIYF
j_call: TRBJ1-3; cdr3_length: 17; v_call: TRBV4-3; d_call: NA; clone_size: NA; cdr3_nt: TGCGCCAGCAGCCTTATCACAGGAGACGTTTCTGGAAACACCATATATTTT; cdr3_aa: CASSLITGDVSGNTIYF
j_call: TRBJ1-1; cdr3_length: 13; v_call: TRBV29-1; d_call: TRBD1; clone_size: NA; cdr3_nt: TGCAGCGCACGCAGGGGGCGCGACACTGAAGCTTTCTTT; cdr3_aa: CSARRGRDTEAFF
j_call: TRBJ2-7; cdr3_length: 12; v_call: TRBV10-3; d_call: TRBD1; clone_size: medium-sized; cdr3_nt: TGTGCCATCCGGGACAGCTACTACGAGCAGTACTTC; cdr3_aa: CAIRDSYYEQYF
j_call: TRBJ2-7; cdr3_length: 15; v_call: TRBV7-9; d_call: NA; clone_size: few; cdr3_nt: TGTGCCAGCAGCTTAGGTGGCGGGGCAACATACGAGCAGTACTTC; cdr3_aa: CASSLGGGATYEQYF
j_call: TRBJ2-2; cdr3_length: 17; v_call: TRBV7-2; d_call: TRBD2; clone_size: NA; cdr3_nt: TGTGCCAGCAGCTACTCCCGACGACTAGCGGGGGCCGGGGAGCTGTTTTTT; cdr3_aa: CASSYSRRLAGAGELFF
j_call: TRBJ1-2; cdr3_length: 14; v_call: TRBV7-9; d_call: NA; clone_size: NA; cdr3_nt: TGTGCCAGCAGCCTGTTGGGGTCTAACTATGGCTACACCTTC; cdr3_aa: CASSLLGSNYGYTF
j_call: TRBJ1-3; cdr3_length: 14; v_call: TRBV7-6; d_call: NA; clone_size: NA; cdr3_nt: TGTGCCAGCAGCTTTACCTTCTCTGGAAACACCATATATTTT; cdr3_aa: CASSFTFSGNTIYF
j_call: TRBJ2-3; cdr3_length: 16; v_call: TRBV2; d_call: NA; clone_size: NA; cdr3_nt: TGTGCCAGCAGTGAGGTAGCCCCGGGAATCCAAGATACGCAGTATTTT; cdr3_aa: CASSEVAPGIQDTQYF
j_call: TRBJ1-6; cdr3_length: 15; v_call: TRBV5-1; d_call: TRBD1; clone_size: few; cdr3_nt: TGCGCCAGCAGCTTGGGAAGGACAGGGAATTCACCCCTCCACTTT; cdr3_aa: CASSLGRTGNSPLHF
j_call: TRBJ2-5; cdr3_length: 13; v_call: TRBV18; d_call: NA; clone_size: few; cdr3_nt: TGTGCCAGCTCATTTTCAGGGGAAGAGACCCAGTACTTC; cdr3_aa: CASSFSGEETQYF
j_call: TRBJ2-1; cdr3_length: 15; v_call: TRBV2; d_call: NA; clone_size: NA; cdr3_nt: TGTGCCAGCAGCGAAAAAAGGGGCCTTTACAATGAGCAGTTCTTC; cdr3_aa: CASSEKRGLYNEQFF
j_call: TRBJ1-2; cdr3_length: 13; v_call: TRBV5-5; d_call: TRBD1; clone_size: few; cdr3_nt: TGTGCCAGCAGCCAGACAGGGGTCTATAGCTACACCTTC; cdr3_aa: CASSQTGVYSYTF
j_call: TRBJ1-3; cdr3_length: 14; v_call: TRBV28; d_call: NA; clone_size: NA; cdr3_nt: TGTGCCAGCTGCAGATCCTTGCTTCGGAACACCATATATTTT; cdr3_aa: CASCRSLLRNTIYF
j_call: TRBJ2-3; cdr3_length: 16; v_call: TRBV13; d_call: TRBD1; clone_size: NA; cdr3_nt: TGTGCCAGCAGTCTCCTAGGGACAGGGGACACAGATACGCAGTATTTT; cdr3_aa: CASSLLGTGDTDTQYF
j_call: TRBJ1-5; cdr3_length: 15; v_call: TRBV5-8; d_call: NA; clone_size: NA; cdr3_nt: TGTGCCAGCAGCCCTCGGACTGCTTTTAATCAGCCCCAGCATTTT; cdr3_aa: CASSPRTAFNQPQHF
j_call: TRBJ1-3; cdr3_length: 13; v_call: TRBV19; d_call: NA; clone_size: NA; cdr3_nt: TGTGCCAGTATCAGAGACTCTGGAAACACCATATATTTT; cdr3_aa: CASIRDSGNTIYF
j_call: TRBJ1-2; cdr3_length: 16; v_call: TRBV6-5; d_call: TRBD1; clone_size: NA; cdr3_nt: TGTGCCAGCAGTTACGGGAGACAGGGTGTCGGCTATGGCTACACCTTC; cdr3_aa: CASSYGRQGVGYGYTF
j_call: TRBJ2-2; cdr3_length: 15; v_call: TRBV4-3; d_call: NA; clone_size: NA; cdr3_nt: TGCGCCAGCAGCCAAGGGAACGCGAACACCGGGGAGCTGTTTTTT; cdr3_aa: CASSQGNANTGELFF
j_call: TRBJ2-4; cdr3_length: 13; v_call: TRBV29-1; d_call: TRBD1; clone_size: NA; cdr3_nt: TGCAGCGTGATGACAGGGGACAAAAACATTCAGTACTTC; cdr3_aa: CSVMTGDKNIQYF
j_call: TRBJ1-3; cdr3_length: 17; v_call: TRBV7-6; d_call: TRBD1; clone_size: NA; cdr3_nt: TGTGCCAGCAGCTCGATGGGGGGGACAGTTTCTGGAAACACCATATATTTT; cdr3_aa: CASSSMGGTVSGNTIYF
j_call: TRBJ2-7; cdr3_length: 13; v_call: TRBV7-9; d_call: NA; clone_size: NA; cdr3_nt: TGTGCCAGCAGCTTAGTCGGGGGCCGCGAGCAGTACTTC; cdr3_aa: CASSLVGGREQYF
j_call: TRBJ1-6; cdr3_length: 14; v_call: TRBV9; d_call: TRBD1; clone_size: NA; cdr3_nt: TGTGCCAGCAGCGTTGGGACAGGGTACTCACCCCTCCACTTT; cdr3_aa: CASSVGTGYSPLHF
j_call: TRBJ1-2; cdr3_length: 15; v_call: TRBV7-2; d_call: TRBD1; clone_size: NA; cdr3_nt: TGTGCCAGCAGGACACCGGGACAGGGAACCCATGGCTACACCTTC; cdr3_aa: CASRTPGQGTHGYTF
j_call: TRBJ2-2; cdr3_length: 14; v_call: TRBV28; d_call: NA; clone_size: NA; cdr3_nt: TGTGCCAGCAGTAATACTAGGAACACCGGGGAGCTGTTTTTT; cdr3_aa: CASSNTRNTGELFF
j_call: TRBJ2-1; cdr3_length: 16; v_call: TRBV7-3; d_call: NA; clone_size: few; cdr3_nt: TGTGCCAGCAGCTTGCGTTCCGGAAAACGGGACAATGAGCAGTTCTTC; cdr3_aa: CASSLRSGKRDNEQFF
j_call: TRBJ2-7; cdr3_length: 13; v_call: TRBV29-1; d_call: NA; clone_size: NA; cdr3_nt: TGCAGCGTTGCAAAGGGGATACTGTACGAGCAGTACTTC; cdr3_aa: CSVAKGILYEQYF
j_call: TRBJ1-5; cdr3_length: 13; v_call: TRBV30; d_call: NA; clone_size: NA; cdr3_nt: TGTGCCTGGAGTCGGACAAACAATCAGCCCCAGCATTTT; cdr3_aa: CAWSRTNNQPQHF
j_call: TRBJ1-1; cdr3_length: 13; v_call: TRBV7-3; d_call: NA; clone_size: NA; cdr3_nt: TGTGCCAGCAGCTTAATCTACCAGGGGGAAGCTTTCTTT; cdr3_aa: CASSLIYQGEAFF
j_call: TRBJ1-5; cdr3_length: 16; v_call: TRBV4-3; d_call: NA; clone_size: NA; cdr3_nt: TGCGCCAGCAGCCAAGATGTAGCAGAGCCCTATCAGCCCCAGCATTTT; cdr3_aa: CASSQDVAEPYQPQHF
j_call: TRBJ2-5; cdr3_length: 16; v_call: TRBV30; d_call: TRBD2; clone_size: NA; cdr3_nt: TGTGCCTGGATGGGTCTAGCGGGGGCGCCGGTTGGGACCCAGTACTTC; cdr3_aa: CAWMGLAGAPVGTQYF
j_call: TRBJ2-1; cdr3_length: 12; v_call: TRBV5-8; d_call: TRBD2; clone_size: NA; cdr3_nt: TGTGCCAGCAGCCCCCGGGTAGCGGGGAGTTTCTTC; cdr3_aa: CASSPRVAGSFF
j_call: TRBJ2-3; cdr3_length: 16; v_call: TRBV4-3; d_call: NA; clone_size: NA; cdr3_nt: TGCGCCAGCAGCCAAGGGTTCGAGGGAGTGACAGATACGCAGTATTTT; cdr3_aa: CASSQGFEGVTDTQYF